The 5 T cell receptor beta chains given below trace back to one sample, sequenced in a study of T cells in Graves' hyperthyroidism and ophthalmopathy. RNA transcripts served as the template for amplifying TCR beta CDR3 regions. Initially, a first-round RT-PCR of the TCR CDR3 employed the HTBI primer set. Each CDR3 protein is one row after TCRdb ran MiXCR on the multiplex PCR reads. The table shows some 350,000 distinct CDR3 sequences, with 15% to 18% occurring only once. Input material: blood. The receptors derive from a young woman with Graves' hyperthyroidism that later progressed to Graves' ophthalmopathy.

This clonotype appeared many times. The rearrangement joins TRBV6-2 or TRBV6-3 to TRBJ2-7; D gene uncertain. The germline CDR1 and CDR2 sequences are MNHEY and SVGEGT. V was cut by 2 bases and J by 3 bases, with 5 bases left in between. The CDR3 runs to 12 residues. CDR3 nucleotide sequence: TGTGCCAGCAGTTACATTGGCTACGAGCAGTACTTC. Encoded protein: CASSYIGYEQYF.

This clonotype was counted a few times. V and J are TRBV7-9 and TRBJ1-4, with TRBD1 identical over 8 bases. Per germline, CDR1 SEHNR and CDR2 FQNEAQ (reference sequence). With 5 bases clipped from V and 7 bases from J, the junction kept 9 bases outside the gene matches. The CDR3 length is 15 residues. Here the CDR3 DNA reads TGTGCCAGCAGCGCCCAGGGGGCAGGGGGTGAAAAACTGTTTTTT. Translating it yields CASSAQGAGGEKLFF. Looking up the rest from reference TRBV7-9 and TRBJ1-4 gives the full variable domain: DTGVSQNPRHKITKRGQNVTFRCDPISEHNRLYWYRQTLGQGPEFLTYFQNEAQLEKSRLLSDRFSAERPKGSFSTLEIQRTEQGDSAMYLCASSAQGAGGEKLFFGSGTQLSVL.

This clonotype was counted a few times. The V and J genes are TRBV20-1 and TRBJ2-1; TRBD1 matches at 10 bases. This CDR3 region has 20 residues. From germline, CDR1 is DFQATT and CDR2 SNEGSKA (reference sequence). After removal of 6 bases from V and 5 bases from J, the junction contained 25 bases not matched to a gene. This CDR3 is CSAVGTLGTGAELADNEQFF. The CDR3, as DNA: TGCAGTGCAGTCGGTACCCTCGGGACAGGGGCAGAACTAGCGGACAATGAGCAGTTCTTC.

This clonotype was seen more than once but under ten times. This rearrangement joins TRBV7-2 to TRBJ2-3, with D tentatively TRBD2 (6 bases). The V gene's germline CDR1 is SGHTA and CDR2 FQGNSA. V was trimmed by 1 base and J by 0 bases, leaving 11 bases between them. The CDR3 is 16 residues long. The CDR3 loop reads CASSLVLARSTDTQYF. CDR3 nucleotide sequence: TGTGCCAGCAGCTTAGTGCTAGCGAGGAGCACAGATACGCAGTATTTT. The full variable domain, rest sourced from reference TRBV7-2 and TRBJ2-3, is GAGVSQSPSNKVTEKGKDVELRCDPISGHTALYWYRQSLGQGLEFLIYFQGNSAPDKSGLPSDRFSAERTGGSVSTLTIQRTQQEDSAVYLCASSLVLARSTDTQYFGPGTRLTVL.

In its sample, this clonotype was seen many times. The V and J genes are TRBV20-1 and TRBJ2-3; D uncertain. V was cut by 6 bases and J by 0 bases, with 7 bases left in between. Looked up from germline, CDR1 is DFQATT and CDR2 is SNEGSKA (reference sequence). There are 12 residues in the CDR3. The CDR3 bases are TGCAGTGCCCCGGATAGCACAGATACGCAGTATTTT. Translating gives CSAPDSTDTQYF.